Listed below are T cell receptor beta chains from one sample, sequenced in a study of blood T cell repertoires in COVID-19. Clones were sequenced by immunoSEQ multiplex PCR, and TCRdb holds only the in-frame ones, with some missing. The sample has roughly 90,000 clones; around 85% are singletons. The sample comprised peripheral blood. The receptor source for this set is a human donor in a cohort sampled during active COVID-19. CDR3s include the opening cysteine and the closing phenylalanine or tryptophan. Fields, in order: V gene, D gene, J gene, clone size, CDR3 DNA, CDR3 protein. D genes are given only for firm matches. A row's size may be missing; if present it is once, few, many or a size class.

TRBV6-2/TRBV6-3,TRBD2,TRBJ2-1,-,TGTGCCAGCAGTTACCTCTTGCCCAGGGCGGGAGGTTACCACAATGAGCAGTTCTTC,CASSYLLPRAGGYHNEQFF
TRBV29-1,-,TRBJ2-7,-,TGCAGCGCAGGGATACAGGGCAACGAGCAGTACTTC,CSAGIQGNEQYF
TRBV14,-,TRBJ1-1,-,TGTGCCAGCAGCCGGTCAGACATCCCGGGGACTGAAGCTTTCTTT,CASSRSDIPGTEAFF
TRBV4-2,TRBD1,TRBJ1-2,-,TGTGCCAGCAGCCAAGTGGGACAGGACCTAAACTATGGCTACACCTTC,CASSQVGQDLNYGYTF
TRBV29-1,-,TRBJ1-2,-,TGCAGCGTTGAGGCGCAGGCCGTCTATGGCTACACCTTC,CSVEAQAVYGYTF
TRBV18,-,TRBJ1-1,-,TGTGCCAGCTCACCAAAAGCGGATCTTCAGGTAGCTTTCTTT,CASSPKADLQVAFF
TRBV19,TRBD2,TRBJ2-1,-,TGTGCCAGTAGTATAAACACGGGAGGTCCCAATGAGCAGTTCTTC,CASSINTGGPNEQFF
TRBV7-9,TRBD1,TRBJ2-3,-,TGTGCCAGCAGCTCCGGACAGGAGGCAGATACGCAGTATTTT,CASSSGQEADTQYF
TRBV23-1,-,TRBJ2-6,-,TGCGCCAGCAGTCATTGGGGGCGGCGATCTGGGGCCAACGTCCTGACTTTC,CASSHWGRRSGANVLTF
TRBV18,TRBD2,TRBJ2-3,-,TGTGCCAGCTCGTCCGAGTTGCGGGGGGGCCAGGGTACGCAGTATTTT,CASSSELRGGQGTQYF
TRBV7-2,TRBD1,TRBJ2-7,-,TGTGCCAGCAGCTCTCGGACAGGGCGCTACGAGCAGTACTTC,CASSSRTGRYEQYF
TRBV3-1/TRBV3-2,TRBD1,TRBJ1-6,-,TGTGCCAGCAGCCCGCACCGCCCTGACAGGGTGGGTTCACCCCTCCACTTT,CASSPHRPDRVGSPLHF
TRBV14,TRBD1,TRBJ2-3,-,TGTGCCAGCAGCCAAGCGCCGGGACAGGGATGGGATACGCAGTATTTT,CASSQAPGQGWDTQYF
TRBV11-3,-,TRBJ1-1,-,TGTGCCAGCAGCTTAGGCACGGACACTGAAGCTTTCTTT,CASSLGTDTEAFF
TRBV10-3,TRBD2,TRBJ2-3,few,TGTGCCATCAGTTCCGGGACTAGCGGGAGAGCCGATACGCAGTATTTT,CAISSGTSGRADTQYF
TRBV7-9,-,TRBJ2-4,-,TGTGCCAGCAGCTTAACCGGGACAACCATTCACTTAGCCAAAAACATTCAGTACTTC,CASSLTGTTIHLAKNIQYF
TRBV19,-,TRBJ1-1,-,TGTGCCAGTAGTACCCGTATGAACACTGAAGCTTTCTTT,CASSTRMNTEAFF
TRBV6-5,TRBD1,TRBJ1-5,-,TGTGCCAGCTCCCGGGAAGGGGGCGGTGATCAGCCCCAGCATTTT,CASSREGGGDQPQHF
TRBV7-2,TRBD1,TRBJ2-1,-,TGTGCCAGCAGCTTAGGGACAGGGCGCTACAATGAGCAGTTCTTC,CASSLGTGRYNEQFF
TRBV4-3,TRBD1,TRBJ1-1,-,TGCGCCAGCAGCCACAACAGGGGTACGACTGAAGCTTTCTTT,CASSHNRGTTEAFF
TRBV9,-,TRBJ1-3,-,TGTGCCAGCAGCGTAGCGTCGACAGGTCTCTCTGGAAACACCATATATTTT,CASSVASTGLSGNTIYF
TRBV5-1,TRBD1,TRBJ1-1,few,TGCGCCAGCAGCTTGTCGACAGGGGGGAACACTGAAGCTTTCTTT,CASSLSTGGNTEAFF
TRBV19,TRBD2,TRBJ2-5,once,TGTGCCAGTGGTTTAGCGGGGGGTCAAGAGACCCAGTACTTC,CASGLAGGQETQYF
TRBV27,-,TRBJ2-7,-,TGTGCCAGCAGTCCCTCATCGACAGACTACGAGCAGTACTTC,CASSPSSTDYEQYF
TRBV4-3,-,TRBJ1-1,-,TGCGCCAGCAGCCAGGCTCGGGACACTGAAGCTTTCTTT,CASSQARDTEAFF
TRBV7-8,-,TRBJ1-3,-,TGTGCCAGCAGCCTGGGACACTCTGGAAACACCATATATTTT,CASSLGHSGNTIYF
TRBV5-1,-,TRBJ2-6,-,TGCGCCAGCAGCTTGGGGACAGATCTATACGGGGCCAACGTCCTGACTTTC,CASSLGTDLYGANVLTF
TRBV29-1,-,TRBJ2-1,once,TGCAGCGTTGAACTATACAATGAGCAGTTCTTC,CSVELYNEQFF
TRBV3-1/TRBV3-2,-,TRBJ2-7,-,TGTGCCAGCAGCCATACAGGCGAGCAGTACTTC,CASSHTGEQYF
TRBV19,TRBD1,TRBJ2-7,-,TGTGCCAGTAGTAGGGGACAGGGGGCTGAGGAGCAGTACTTC,CASSRGQGAEEQYF
TRBV7-2,-,TRBJ1-1,-,TGTGCCAGCAGCTTACAGGGTCGGGCTAACACTGAAGCTTTCTTT,CASSLQGRANTEAFF
TRBV5-1,TRBD1,TRBJ2-3,-,TGCGCCAGCAGCGGAGGACAGGGAGGCACAGATACGCAGTATTTT,CASSGGQGGTDTQYF
TRBV3-1/TRBV3-2,TRBD2,TRBJ2-7,-,TGTGCCAGCAGCCCTCGGACTAGCGGGGGGGACGAGCAGTACTTC,CASSPRTSGGDEQYF
TRBV25-1,-,TRBJ2-5,-,TGTGCCAGCAGTGACCACCCGGGGTTTGGGGTAGAGACCCAGTACTTC,CASSDHPGFGVETQYF
TRBV5-1,TRBD2,TRBJ2-7,-,TGCGCCAGCAGCTCGAGTAGCGGGGGGAAATACGAGCAGTACTTC,CASSSSSGGKYEQYF
TRBV2,TRBD2,TRBJ2-5,-,TGTGCCAGCAACGGCGGGAGGTTGGAGACCCAGTACTTC,CASNGGRLETQYF
TRBV5-5,-,TRBJ1-1,-,TGTGCCAGCAGCTCCATCACACTGACAGAAACTGAAGCTTTCTTT,CASSSITLTETEAFF
TRBV23-1,-,TRBJ2-2,-,TGCGCCAGCAGTCAATCGTCCGGGGTCAGAGCCGGGGAGCTGTTTTTT,CASSQSSGVRAGELFF
TRBV7-9,-,TRBJ1-1,-,TGTGCCAGCAGCTCCCAGGGAGGCACTGAAGCTTTCTTT,CASSSQGGTEAFF
TRBV7-9,-,TRBJ1-1,-,TGTGCCAGCAGCTTAGGGGGCAGTGAAGCTTTCTTT,CASSLGGSEAFF
TRBV30,TRBD1,TRBJ1-2,few,TGTGCCTGGAGTCAAGGGGGCGCGGGCTATGGCTACACCTTC,CAWSQGGAGYGYTF
TRBV6-5,TRBD1,TRBJ1-5,-,TGTGCCAGCAGCCCCACAGGGGAGGCTCAGCCCCAGCATTTT,CASSPTGEAQPQHF
TRBV4-2,-,TRBJ1-4,-,TGTGCCAGCAGCCAAGATGCAGGTACGGGGGAAAAACTGTTTTTT,CASSQDAGTGEKLFF
TRBV9,-,TRBJ1-3,-,TGTGCCAGCGGAGGGGTCTCTGGAAACACCATATATTTT,CASGGVSGNTIYF
TRBV4-1,TRBD1,TRBJ2-3,-,TGCGCCAGCAGTGGATGGGGACAGTCCACAGATACGCAGTATTTT,CASSGWGQSTDTQYF
TRBV12-5,-,TRBJ2-1,-,TGTGCTAGTGGTTTGGTAACAGGTGGAGGGTACAATGAGCAGTTCTTC,CASGLVTGGGYNEQFF
TRBV19,-,TRBJ2-1,-,TGTGCCAGTAGTGCTGGCTTCAGACTCCCCTATCATGAGCAGTTCTTC,CASSAGFRLPYHEQFF
TRBV6-5,TRBD1,TRBJ1-2,-,TGTGCCAGCAGTTCTGGACAGGGCGTCGGTGGCTACACCTTC,CASSSGQGVGGYTF
TRBV4-3,TRBD1,TRBJ2-7,-,TGCGCCAGCAGCCAAGGGCGGACAGGGTGGGCCTACGAGCAGTACTTC,CASSQGRTGWAYEQYF
TRBV7-2,TRBD1,TRBJ2-2,-,TGTGCCAGCAGCTTAGGACAGGGGTTCATCGGGGAGCTGTTTTTT,CASSLGQGFIGELFF
TRBV7-3,-,TRBJ1-5,-,TGTGCCAGCAGCTTATATGCGGATCAGCCCCAGCATTTT,CASSLYADQPQHF
TRBV24-1,TRBD2,TRBJ2-1,-,TGTGCCACCAACGCCCTAGCGGGGGGGCGTTTGTTCTTC,CATNALAGGRLFF
TRBV15,TRBD2,TRBJ2-3,-,TGTGCCACCAGCCCCACAGCGGGGGGGCTTGGCACAGATACGCAGTATTTT,CATSPTAGGLGTDTQYF
TRBV3-1/TRBV3-2,-,TRBJ2-2,once,TGTGCCAGCAGCCAAAGCTCCCTAGCAATGTCCGGGGAGCTGTTTTTT,CASSQSSLAMSGELFF
TRBV6-6,-,TRBJ2-3,-,TGTGCCAGCAGTTATCGGGGGATAGATACGCAGTATTTT,CASSYRGIDTQYF
TRBV15,TRBD1,TRBJ1-3,once,TGTGCCACCAGCAGGTGGACAGGAGCTGGAAACACCATATATTTT,CATSRWTGAGNTIYF
TRBV19,TRBD1,TRBJ1-2,few,TGTGCCAGTAGTACGACAGGGGCTGGCTACACCTTC,CASSTTGAGYTF
TRBV19,TRBD1,TRBJ1-1,-,TGTGCCAGTAGTATCCGGGACAGGGCATCGGACACTGAAGCTTTCTTT,CASSIRDRASDTEAFF
TRBV28,TRBD2,TRBJ2-2,-,TGTGCCACCGCCCCGCCTAGCGGGAGTTATACCGGGGAGCTGTTTTTT,CATAPPSGSYTGELFF
TRBV7-3,-,TRBJ2-3,-,TGTGCCAGCAGCTCCGGATTTGGGGGCATGGAGGCAGATACGCAGTATTTT,CASSSGFGGMEADTQYF